The clone carrying this T cell receptor beta chain was found a few times. This specimen comes from a study of T cells in Graves' hyperthyroidism and ophthalmopathy. This CDR3 is built from 12 residues. The V and J ends lost 5 bases and 9 bases respectively, with 11 bases between them. The germline gives CDR1 MNHNS, CDR2 SASEGT. Using RNA transcripts as the source, TCR beta CDR3 regions were amplified. HTBI primers were the set used in a first-round RT-PCR of the TCR CDR3. TCRdb reanalysed the multiplex PCR reads using MiXCR and keeps one entry per CDR3 protein. Among 700,000 or so distinct CDR3 sequences listed, 16% were seen once.

The sequenced material came from blood. The rearrangement links TRBV6-1 to TRBJ2-1; D not resolved. The TCR originated in a young man with Graves' hyperthyroidism. The CDR3 region has the DNA TGTGCCAGCAGTTTCCGTTCCAGTGAGCAGTTCTTC. This encodes CASSFRSSEQFF.